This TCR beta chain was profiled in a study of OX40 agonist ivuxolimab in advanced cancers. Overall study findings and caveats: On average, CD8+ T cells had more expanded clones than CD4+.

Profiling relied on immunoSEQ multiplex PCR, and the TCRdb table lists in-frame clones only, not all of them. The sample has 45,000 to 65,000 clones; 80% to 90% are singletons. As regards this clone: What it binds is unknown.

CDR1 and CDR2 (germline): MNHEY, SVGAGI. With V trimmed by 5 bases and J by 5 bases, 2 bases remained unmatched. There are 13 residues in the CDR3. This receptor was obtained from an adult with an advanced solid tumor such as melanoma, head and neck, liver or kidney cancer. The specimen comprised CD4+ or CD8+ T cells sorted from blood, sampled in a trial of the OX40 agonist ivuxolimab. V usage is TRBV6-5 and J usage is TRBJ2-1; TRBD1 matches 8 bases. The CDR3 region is CASSETGDNEQFF. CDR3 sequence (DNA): TGTGCCAGCAGTGAGACAGGGGACAATGAGCAGTTCTTC.